This T cell receptor beta chain was sequenced in a study of metastatic and nonmetastatic thyroid tumors. This CDR3 contains 13 residues. CDR1 and CDR2 from the germline V gene are SGHTA and FQGNSA. V dropped 4 bases and J dropped 6 bases, with 10 bases sitting between them. With MiXCR, TCRdb called clones anew from the PCR reads. The sample has tens of thousands of clones, about 32% seen once; the top ten hold about 16%. No treatment had been given to any patient before thyroid surgery. The rearrangement joins TRBV7-2 to TRBJ2-1; perhaps TRBD2 as D (6 bases). The clonotype originates from a female donor with papillary thyroid cancer or a benign thyroid nodule (not recorded which). Some clones in this sample may be carry-over from other donors' samples. The sample was tumor tissue. The CDR3 reads CASSSGLRNEQFF. DNA for the CDR3: TGTGCCAGCAGCTCGGGACTCCGCAATGAGCAGTTCTTC.